This T cell receptor (beta chain) was identified during a study of blood T cells in healthy people across ages. Turning to the study itself: About one barcoded beta molecule per two T cells was captured by template switching.

This clonotype has at least ten counts. The sample providers were healthy Caucasian people from Russia, aged about 6 to 90. The CDR3 is made up of 13 amino acids. Germline lookup yields CDR1 LNHNV and CDR2 YYDKDF (reference sequence). Trimming removed 5 bases from V and 5 bases from J, with 12 bases in between. A J-beta primer mix and a sample-barcoded 5' primer were used in a second PCR of about 7 to 12 cycles. One entry per CDR3 protein, called by TCRdb with MiXCR from the 5' RACE reads. The sample records roughly 1,500,000 distinct CDR3 sequences, about 35% being singletons. V usage is TRBV15 and J usage is TRBJ1-1; D is possibly TRBD1 (5 bases). The specimen sequenced was blood. The TCR originated in a woman in her 30s in good health. The CDR3 sequence: CATSAGMRTEAFF. The CDR3 region has the DNA TGTGCCACCAGCGCAGGGATGAGAACTGAAGCTTTCTTT. Full variable domain (missing parts from reference TRBV15 and TRBJ1-1): DAMVIQNPRYQVTQFGKPVTLSCSQTLNHNVMYWYQQKSSQAPKLLFHYYDKDFNNEADTPDNFQSRRPNTSFCFLDIRSPGLGDTAMYLCATSAGMRTEAFFGQGTRLTVV.